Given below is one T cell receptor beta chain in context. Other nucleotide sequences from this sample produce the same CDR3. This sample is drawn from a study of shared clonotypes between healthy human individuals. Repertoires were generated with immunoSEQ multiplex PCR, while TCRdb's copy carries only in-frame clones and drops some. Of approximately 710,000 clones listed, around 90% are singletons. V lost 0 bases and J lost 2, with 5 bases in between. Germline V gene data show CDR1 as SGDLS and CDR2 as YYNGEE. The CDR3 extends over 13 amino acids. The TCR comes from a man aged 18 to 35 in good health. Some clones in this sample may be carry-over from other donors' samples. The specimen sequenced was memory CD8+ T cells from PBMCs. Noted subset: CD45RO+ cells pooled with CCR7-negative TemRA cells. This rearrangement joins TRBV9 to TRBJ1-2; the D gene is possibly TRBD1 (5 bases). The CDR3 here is CASSVAGNYGYTF. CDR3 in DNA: TGTGCCAGCAGCGTAGCAGGGAACTATGGCTACACCTTC.